The 17 T cell receptor beta chains below come from one sample, sequenced in a study of blood T cell repertoires in COVID-19. Produced via immunoSEQ multiplex PCR; TCRdb's table is partial and in-frame only. The top ten clones hold roughly 9.7% of a sample with 70,000 to 75,000 clones, about nine tenths of them seen once. Material for sequencing was peripheral blood. The receptors originated from a human donor in a cohort sampled during active COVID-19.

This chain links TRBV5-1 with TRBJ2-5; 13 bases agree with TRBD2. The V gene's germline CDR1 is SGHRS and CDR2 YFSETQ. The ends lost 4 bases at V and 1 base at J; junction bases unmatched: 4. CDR3 length equals 16 residues. This chain's CDR3 is CASSPGLAGVQETQYF. The CDR3 coding sequence is TGCGCCAGCAGCCCTGGACTAGCGGGGGTCCAAGAGACCCAGTACTTC.

The chain recombines TRBV28 with TRBJ1-6; TRBD1 aligns across 9 bases. The CDR3 has 15 amino acids. Germline CDR1 is MDHEN and CDR2 is SYDVKM. Trimming at V came to 7 bases and at J to 11 bases, leaving 12 bases not matched to a gene. The CDR3 reads CASNPLTGGNPPLHF. The CDR3 coding sequence is TGTGCCAGCAACCCTCTGACAGGGGGAAACCCACCCCTCCACTTT.

For this clone: One junction end disagrees with the germline gene, perhaps due to a read error. CDR3 coding DNA: TGTGCCAGCAGCCAAGACGGGGGGGACGGATTC. Residues: CASSQDGGDGF. This rearrangement joins TRBV3-1 (or the pseudogene TRBV3-2) to TRBJ1-2; D might be TRBD1 (5 bases). CDR1 LGHDT and CDR2 YNNKEL come from the germline V gene (reference sequence). The CDR3 has 11 residues.

The chain joins TRBV6-6 to TRBJ2-7; D remains ambiguous. CDR1 and CDR2 (germline): MNHNY, SVGAGI (reference sequence). V dropped 2 bases and J dropped 7 bases, with 9 bases sitting between them. The CDR3 length is 12 residues. The CDR3 here is CASSYREDEQYF. CDR3 in DNA: TGTGCCAGCAGTTACCGCGAAGATGAGCAGTACTTC.

The chain has TRBV4-1 and TRBJ2-7; no firm D call. Germline lookup yields CDR1 MGHRA and CDR2 YSYEKL. Trimming took off 1 base at V and 0 bases at J, with 10 bases between the two ends. The CDR3 has 15 residues. The CDR3, as DNA: TGCGCCAGCAGCCAAGCGGAGTCTGGCTCCTACGAGCAGTACTTC. This translates into CASSQAESGSYEQYF.

This clone was observed a few times. The chain couples TRBV28 to TRBJ1-5; D is ambiguous. CDR3 length: 17 amino acids. V lost 2 bases and J 0 bases, leaving 14 bases between the germline ends. The germline gives CDR1 MDHEN, CDR2 SYDVKM. The CDR3 here is CASSLAQYVGSNQPQHF. The CDR3 region has the DNA TGTGCCAGCAGTTTAGCACAGTACGTTGGTAGCAATCAGCCCCAGCATTTT.

The genes are TRBV10-3 and TRBJ2-1; 12 bases line up with TRBD1. Germline-derived CDR1 and CDR2 are ENHRY and SYGVKD. The CDR3 loop spans 15 amino acids. With 6 bases clipped from V and 7 bases from J, the junction kept 7 bases outside the gene matches. The chain's CDR3 is CAISPRDRGLNEQFF. The CDR3 DNA is TGTGCCATCAGCCCCCGGGACAGGGGGCTGAATGAGCAGTTCTTC.

This clone was picked up one time. The chain joins TRBV3-1 (or the pseudogene TRBV3-2) to TRBJ1-1; D possibly corresponds to TRBD1 (5 bases). Per the germline V gene, CDR1 is LGHDT and CDR2 is YNNKEL (reference sequence). The CDR3 spans 15 residues. The ends were cut back, 0 bases at V and 4 bases at J, with 12 bases in the middle. CDR3 sequence: CASSQDFGGLTEAFF. CDR3 bases: TGTGCCAGCAGCCAAGATTTCGGGGGTCTCACTGAAGCTTTCTTT.

This rearrangement joins TRBV7-3 to TRBJ2-3; perhaps TRBD1 as D (5 bases). V shed 8 bases and J shed 2 bases, with 17 bases lying between them. Germline values: CDR1 SGHTA, CDR2 FQGTGA. This CDR3 is built from 15 residues. The CDR3, as DNA: TGTGCCAGCCGCAAGGGGTGGTCGAACACAGATACGCAGTATTTT. Protein: CASRKGWSNTDTQYF.

The chain carries TRBV12-3 or TRBV12-4 and TRBJ2-2, with D uncertain. This CDR3 contains 10 residues. The ends were cut back, 8 bases at V and 6 bases at J, with 4 bases in the middle. This CDR3 is CASSAGELFF. The CDR3 region has the DNA TGTGCCAGCTCGGCCGGGGAGCTGTTTTTT.

This chain connects TRBV2 to TRBJ1-1, with D maybe TRBD1 (5 bases). V lost 7 bases and J lost 1, with 13 bases in between. The germline gives CDR1 SNHLY, CDR2 FYNNEI. This CDR3 spans 14 amino acids. CDR3 residues: CASTPGGENTEAFF. The CDR3 nucleotides are TGTGCCAGCACCCCAGGAGGGGAGAACACTGAAGCTTTCTTT.

The CDR3 nucleotides read TGCGCCAGCAGCTTATTCCAGCGGGAGACGACAAATGAGCAGTTCTTC. Translated: CASSLFQRETTNEQFF. The chain carries TRBV5-1 and TRBJ2-1, with TRBD2 matching over 8 bases. The trim removed 2 bases at V and 7 bases at J, leaving 11 bases unmatched. Germline values: CDR1 SGHRS, CDR2 YFSETQ. CDR3 size: 16 residues.

The chain has TRBV6-2 or TRBV6-3 and TRBJ1-5; D gene unclear. The CDR3 length is 15 residues. CDR1 and CDR2 from the germline V gene are MNHEY and SVGEGT. The germline V and J ends were trimmed by 0 bases and 7 bases, with 13 bases remaining between them. The CDR3 is CASSYSSSGRQPQHF. The CDR3 bases are TGTGCCAGCAGTTACTCGAGCTCGGGTAGGCAGCCCCAGCATTTT.

The CDR3 here is CASILADGNTEAFF. CDR3 DNA sequence: TGCGCCAGCATTCTAGCGGACGGGAACACTGAAGCTTTCTTT. V gene TRBV5-1 combines with J gene TRBJ1-1; D is undetermined. The germline V gene encodes CDR1 SGHRS and CDR2 YFSETQ. V was pared by 6 bases and J by 1 base, with 13 bases between. The CDR3 loop spans 14 amino acids.

V is TRBV28 and J is TRBJ1-1; D remains unclear. V lost 4 bases, J lost 5 bases, and 8 bases lay in between. The CDR3 has 12 residues. Germline V gene lookup returns CDR1 MDHEN and CDR2 SYDVKM. The CDR3, as DNA: TGTGCCAGCAGTTCCGCGGGGACTGAAGCTTTCTTT. This sequence encodes CASSSAGTEAFF. Supplemented by reference TRBV28 and TRBJ1-1, the full variable domain reads DVKVTQSSRYLVKRTGEKVFLECVQDMDHENMFWYRQDPGLGLRLIYFSYDVKMKEKGDIPEGYSVSREKKERFSLILESASTNQTSMYLCASSSAGTEAFFGQGTRLTVV.

The V gene is TRBV7-9, the J gene TRBJ2-5, with TRBD2 matching over 8 bases. This CDR3 region has 15 residues. With V trimmed by 4 bases and J by 2 bases, 6 bases remained unmatched. CDR1 is SEHNR and CDR2 is FQNEAQ in the germline V gene (reference sequence). The CDR3 DNA is TGTGCCAGCAGCTCTCCGGGACTAGGGCAAGAGACCCAGTACTTC. As protein: CASSSPGLGQETQYF.

The chain is built from TRBV5-8 and TRBJ2-5; D is ambiguous. Germline V gives CDR1 SGHTS, CDR2 YDEGEE. Trimming removed 5 bases from V and 5 bases from J, with 13 bases in between. The CDR3 is made up of 13 amino acids. The CDR3 region has the DNA TGTGCCAGCAGATCAGGCATTTTCGAGACCCAGTACTTC. This sequence encodes CASRSGIFETQYF.